Following are 27 T cell receptor beta chains from one sample sequenced in a study of shared clonotypes between healthy human individuals. Naive-designated CD8 cells lacked CD45RO, were positively enriched for CCR7, and omitted terminally differentiated effector memory CD45RA+ cells. Assay: immunoSEQ multiplex PCR; the TCRdb copy retains only in-frame clones and omits some. The sample lists about 2 million clones, approximately 94% occurring once. Sequencing input: naive CD8+ T cells sorted from blood. The receptors here all came from a man in his late teens or twenties in good health.

This clone was seen more than once but under ten times. The chain carries TRBV30 and TRBJ1-1; 7 nucleotides align to TRBD1. Germline trimming cut 2 bases from V and 10 bases from J; bases unmatched to any gene: 7. This CDR3 comprises 12 residues. Germline values: CDR1 GTSNPN, CDR2 SVGIG (reference sequence). CDR3 nucleotides: TGTGCCTGGAGTTGGACCTCAGGGGGAGCTTTCTTT. Its translation is CAWSWTSGGAFF.

The rearrangement uses TRBV6-6 and TRBJ1-1; D gene ambiguous. Per the germline V gene, CDR1 is MNHNY and CDR2 is SVGAGI (reference sequence). Trimming pared 0 bases from V and 4 bases from J, leaving 15 bases between. The CDR3 spans 16 residues. CDR3 protein: CASSYSTLATVTEAFF. The DNA for the CDR3 is TGTGCCAGCAGTTACTCGACGCTCGCTACGGTCACTGAAGCTTTCTTT.

The chain recombines TRBV19 with TRBJ1-1, with D possibly being TRBD1 (5 bases). The CDR3 is made up of 15 amino acids. V was pared by 5 bases and J by 0 bases, with 13 bases between. Looked up from germline, CDR1 is LNHDA and CDR2 is SQIVND (reference sequence). The CDR3 region is CASSETGTVNTEAFF. DNA of the CDR3: TGTGCCAGTAGTGAAACCGGGACGGTGAACACTGAAGCTTTCTTT.

The chain joins TRBV10-3 to TRBJ2-1; tentatively, D is TRBD1 (5 bases). The CDR3 is 14 residues long. Germline V gene lookup returns CDR1 ENHRY and CDR2 SYGVKD. The germline V and J ends were trimmed by 3 bases and 2 bases, with 8 bases remaining between them. CDR3 nucleotide sequence: TGTGCCATCAGTGAACTGGACACCTACAATGAGCAGTTCTTC. Translating gives CAISELDTYNEQFF.

In nucleotides, the CDR3 is TGTGCCAGCAGTTACTCAGGGACGGCACCCTACGAGCAGTACTTC. This codes for CASSYSGTAPYEQYF. J is TRBJ2-7 and V is TRBV6-5; D tentatively reads TRBD1 or TRBD2 (5 bases each). V gave up 0 bases and J gave up 2 bases, with 11 bases separating them. CDR3 size: 15 residues. Germline V gene lookup returns CDR1 MNHEY and CDR2 SVGAGI.

CDR3 coding DNA: TGCGCCAGCAGCCCGGGACAGGGTATGACCGGGGAGCTGTTTTTT. Encoded protein: CASSPGQGMTGELFF. The gene calls are TRBV4-1 and TRBJ2-2, with 9 nucleotides matching TRBD1. J lost 5 bases, V lost 4 bases, and 5 bases had no gene match. Germline CDR1 is MGHRA and CDR2 is YSYEKL. There are 15 residues in the CDR3.

CDR3 amino acids: CASRLGGGRGSDTQYF. CDR3 in DNA: TGTGCCAGCAGATTAGGTGGGGGGCGAGGGTCAGATACGCAGTATTTT. The V call is TRBV28, the J call TRBJ2-3; possibly TRBD1 or TRBD2 for D (6 bases each). Germline CDR1 reads MDHEN; CDR2 reads SYDVKM. The CDR3 runs to 16 residues. V lost 6 bases to trimming and J lost 4 bases, with 20 bases between them.

This rearrangement joins TRBV10-3 to TRBJ1-3; 9 bases match TRBD1. The CDR3 loop spans 17 amino acids. The germline CDR1 and CDR2 sequences are ENHRY and SYGVKD. J lost 0 bases, V lost 7 bases, and 10 bases had no gene match. The CDR3 DNA sequence: TGTGCCATCATGAGAGGACAGGGGAGCCACTCTGGAAACACCATATATTTT. Translated, it gives CAIMRGQGSHSGNTIYF.

The chain recombines TRBV30 with TRBJ1-1; D perhaps matches TRBD1 (5 bases). V dropped 2 bases and J dropped 4 bases, with 17 bases sitting between them. The CDR3 spans 15 residues. Germline lookup yields CDR1 GTSNPN and CDR2 SVGIG (reference sequence). The CDR3 loop reads CAWSNTGLTGTEAFF. CDR3 in DNA: TGTGCCTGGAGTAATACGGGGCTTACGGGCACTGAAGCTTTCTTT.

The J gene is TRBJ2-1, the V gene TRBV4-1, with TRBD2 as a possible D gene (6 bases). V lost 3 bases and J lost 0, with 15 bases in between. CDR1 and CDR2 from the germline V gene are MGHRA and YSYEKL. The CDR3 is made up of 17 amino acids. DNA for the CDR3: TGCGCCAGCAGCCAGGTTCCGGGAGCAAGCTCCTACAATGAGCAGTTCTTC. It yields the protein CASSQVPGASSYNEQFF.

With respect to this clone: The same CDR3 arises from other DNA sequences in this sample as well. The chain employs TRBV9 and TRBJ2-3; 10 bases are shared with TRBD2. The CDR3 has 15 amino acids. The ends lost 3 bases at V and 1 base at J; junction bases unmatched: 2. The germline gives CDR1 SGDLS, CDR2 YYNGEE. CDR3 region: CASSGSGGGTDTQYF. The CDR3 DNA follows: TGTGCCAGCAGCGGGAGCGGGGGGGGCACAGATACGCAGTATTTT.

The chain links TRBV27 to TRBJ2-3; D might be TRBD2 (6 bases). Trimming stripped 0 bases from V and 1 base from J, with 11 bases between. The CDR3 has 16 amino acids. Looked up from germline, CDR1 is MNHEY and CDR2 is SMNVEV (reference sequence). The CDR3 region has the DNA TGTGCCAGCAGTTTATCGGCCGGGGGACGCACAGATACGCAGTATTTT. Amino acid sequence: CASSLSAGGRTDTQYF.

This chain connects TRBV27 to TRBJ2-7; the match to TRBD2 covers 11 bases. The germline V gene encodes CDR1 MNHEY and CDR2 SMNVEV (reference sequence). The CDR3 is 15 residues long. J was trimmed by 4 bases and V by 5 bases; bases with no gene match: 7. The CDR3 coding sequence is TGTGCCAGCAGTGTACTAGCGGGAGCCCCGTACGAGCAGTACTTC. It is translated as CASSVLAGAPYEQYF.

The chain couples TRBV6-6 to TRBJ2-2; a possible D gene is TRBD1 (5 bases). Germline V gene data show CDR1 as MNHNY and CDR2 as SVGAGI (reference sequence). Trimming cost V 0 bases and J 0 bases, with 8 bases left between them. The CDR3 consists of 16 residues. In nucleotides, the CDR3 is TGTGCCAGCAGTTACTCAGGGGCACCGAACACCGGGGAGCTGTTTTTT. Protein sequence: CASSYSGAPNTGELFF.

J is TRBJ2-1 and V is TRBV2; either TRBD1 or TRBD2 may fit D (6 bases each). Deletions cut 5 bases from V and 9 bases from J, with 17 bases between. CDR1 is SNHLY, CDR2 FYNNEI, per germline. The CDR3 runs 14 residues. The CDR3 is CASSRLVEGGEQFF. CDR3 nucleotides: TGTGCCAGCAGTCGACTAGTAGAAGGGGGTGAGCAGTTCTTC.

The rearrangement links TRBV30 to TRBJ2-2; D unresolved. With 2 bases removed from V and 4 bases from J, the gap between germline ends came to 5 bases. In germline, CDR1 is GTSNPN, CDR2 SVGIG (reference sequence). The CDR3 spans 12 residues. CDR3 DNA: TGTGCCTGGAGTCTAAGCACCGGGGAGCTGTTTTTT. It yields the protein CAWSLSTGELFF.

The sample holds a few counts of this clone. Other nucleotide sequences in the sample specify the same CDR3. The CDR3 is CASSPHPTWNTEAFF. The CDR3 DNA reads as TGCGCCAGCAGTCCGCACCCGACTTGGAACACTGAAGCTTTCTTT. This chain uses TRBV23-1 with TRBJ1-1; D unresolved. TRBV23-1 counts as an open reading frame of uncertain function. The CDR3 runs 15 residues. Trimming removed 4 bases from V and 1 base from J, with 13 bases in between.

The V gene is TRBV2, the J gene TRBJ2-1, with 9 positions matching TRBD1. CDR3 length: 10 amino acids. CDR1 SNHLY and CDR2 FYNNEI come from the germline V gene. J lost 7 bases, V lost 11 bases, and 0 bases had no gene match. The CDR3 coding sequence is TGTGCCGGACAGGGGAATGAGCAGTTCTTC. It is translated as CAGQGNEQFF.

V usage is TRBV9 and J usage is TRBJ2-6; D perhaps matches TRBD1 (6 bases). The V and J ends lost 0 bases and 0 bases respectively, with 16 bases between them. The length of the CDR3 is 19 residues. Germline CDR1 SGDLS, CDR2 YYNGEE. The CDR3 DNA follows: TGTGCCAGCAGCGTAGGAGAGACAGGAAGCTACTCTGGGGCCAACGTCCTGACTTTC. This codes for CASSVGETGSYSGANVLTF. Full variable domain (missing parts from reference TRBV9 and TRBJ2-6): DSGVTQTPKHLITATGQRVTLRCSPRSGDLSVYWYQQSLDQGLQFLIQYYNGEERAKGNILERFSAQQFPDLHSELNLSSLELGDSALYFCASSVGETGSYSGANVLTFGAGSRLTVL.

The chain joins TRBV27 to TRBJ1-5; D call uncertain. V was cut by 7 bases and J by 7 bases, with 17 bases left in between. The CDR3 covers 14 residues. CDR1 MNHEY and CDR2 SMNVEV come from the germline V gene (reference sequence). The chain's CDR3 is CASTATGGGQPQHF. The CDR3 coding sequence is TGTGCCAGCACCGCCACGGGCGGCGGGCAGCCCCAGCATTTT.

The count of this clone is one. The same CDR3 also results from other DNA sequences found in this sample. V usage is TRBV29-1 and J usage is TRBJ2-2; D not resolved. This CDR3 has 13 amino acids. Trimming stripped 5 bases from V and 1 base from J, with 8 bases between. Germline CDR1 is SQVTM and CDR2 is ANQGSEA. The CDR3 reads CSVLDGNTGELFF. The CDR3 coding sequence is TGCAGCGTTCTAGACGGGAACACCGGGGAGCTGTTTTTT.

The CDR3 here is CASSTRDSRYNEQFF. The CDR3 region has the DNA TGTGCCAGCAGCACCCGGGACAGCAGATACAATGAGCAGTTCTTC. V usage is TRBV7-2 and J usage is TRBJ2-1, with 7 positions matching TRBD1. Germline V gene sequence: CDR1 SGHTA, CDR2 FQGNSA. V gave up 5 bases and J gave up 4 bases; unmatched junction bases: 8. The CDR3 totals 15 residues.

The chain employs TRBV9 and TRBJ2-7; D is undetermined. The CDR3 contains 15 residues. CDR1 is SGDLS, CDR2 YYNGEE, per germline. Trimming cost V 4 bases and J 3 bases, with 17 bases left between them. The CDR3 DNA follows: TGTGCCAGCAGCCGGACGGACGGCCTTTTCTACGAGCAGTACTTC. Its protein is CASSRTDGLFYEQYF.

The chain couples TRBV6-5 to TRBJ1-2; 10 positions match TRBD1. Germline CDR1 reads MNHEY; CDR2 reads SVGAGI. The CDR3 runs 14 residues. The J segment lost 7 bases and the V segment lost 2 bases, leaving 4 bases of the junction unmatched. DNA for the CDR3: TGTGCCAGCAGTTACGGGACAGGGGCTAGTGGCTACACCTTC. This codes for CASSYGTGASGYTF.

This clone has just one count. V and J are TRBV5-6 and TRBJ2-1; possibly TRBD2 for D (6 bases). This CDR3 is 16 amino acids long. In germline, CDR1 is SGHDT, CDR2 YYEEEE. Trimming shortened V by 0 bases and J by 0 bases, and 10 bases separated the two germline ends. The CDR3 nucleotides read TGTGCCAGCAGCTTGGACGGGGGAAGCTCCTACAATGAGCAGTTCTTC. Its protein product is CASSLDGGSSYNEQFF.

This sequence joins TRBV5-4 and TRBJ2-7; no clear D. Trimming left V 1 base short and J 3 bases short, with 8 bases between. There are 13 residues in the CDR3. CDR1 is SGHNT and CDR2 is YYREEE in the germline V gene (reference sequence). The CDR3: CASSLQENYEQYF. CDR3 coding DNA: TGTGCCAGCAGCTTGCAGGAAAACTACGAGCAGTACTTC.

The chain joins TRBV27 to TRBJ1-2; the D is unclear. V was clipped by 0 bases and J by 6 bases, with 14 bases between them. Per germline, CDR1 MNHEY and CDR2 SMNVEV (reference sequence). This CDR3 region has 15 residues. The CDR3 is CASSLSSRGMNGYTF. In DNA, the CDR3 is TGTGCCAGCAGTTTATCGAGTCGGGGTATGAATGGCTACACCTTC.